This T cell receptor (beta chain) came from a study of T cell responses to AZD1222 COVID-19 vaccine. Looked up from germline, CDR1 is LGHNA and CDR2 is YNFKEQ. V lost 4 bases and J lost 6, with 16 bases in between. This CDR3 comprises 16 residues. Profiling relied on immunoSEQ multiplex PCR, and the TCRdb table lists in-frame clones only, not all of them. Counted here are 110,000 or so clones, 85% to 90% occurring once; the ten biggest clones make up over 35%. The specimen comprised peripheral blood, sampled 28 days after the second AZD1222 dose. This clonotype originated in an adult who received the AZD1222 COVID-19 vaccine. J is TRBJ1-6 and V is TRBV4-2, with D perhaps matching TRBD1 (5 bases). The CDR3 DNA reads as TGTGCCAGCAGCCCTCCCGGGACTCCTCGTAATTCACCCCTCCACTTT. Its protein product is CASSPPGTPRNSPLHF.